This TCR beta chain was sequenced during a study of blood T cell repertoires in COVID-19. In terms of age and location, participants ranged from roughly 18 to 95 years and lived in about two dozen US areas. In assigning cohorts, the study relied on participant-reported clinical history. Symptom resolution, clearance, or two negative PCRs marked donors in Cohort 3 as recovered. As handled by the study authors: The assay estimated nucleated cells by amplifying reference gene primers. TCRdb's copy holds only in-frame clones and misses some; the assay was immunoSEQ multiplex PCR. V and J calls and clone size follow that table, whereas D and trimming were derived from the DNA. The sample shows about 160,000 clones, 75% to 85% of them seen only once. The germline gives CDR1 PRHDT, CDR2 FYEKMQ (reference sequence). Losses at the gene ends were 5 bases for V and 5 bases for J; bases not matched to a gene: 1. There are 13 residues in the CDR3.

This clonotype was obtained from a man aged 35 to 55 who had recovered from COVID-19. The J gene is TRBJ1-5, the V gene TRBV13; 9 positions match TRBD1. Sequencing input: PBMCs or T cells enriched from blood (not recorded which). CDR3 in amino acids: CASSRDRDQPQHF. CDR3 DNA: TGTGCCAGCAGCCGGGACAGGGATCAGCCCCAGCATTTT. The variable domain in full, with the rest retrieved from reference TRBV13 and TRBJ1-5, is AAGVIQSPRHLIKEKRETATLKCYPIPRHDTVYWYQQGPGQDPQFLISFYEKMQSDKGSIPDRFSAQQFSDYHSELNMSSLELGDSALYFCASSRDRDQPQHFGDGTRLSIL.